Below, one TCR beta chain is given with its context. No antigen is known for it. The data are from a study of T cells after yellow fever vaccination. A 5'RACE template-switching step, the method used to make TCR cDNA, added a universal primer site and UMIs. A single record per CDR3 protein comes from TCRdb applying MiXCR to the 5' RACE reads. The data hold a few hundred thousand distinct CDR3 sequences, with 3.6% observed a single time. The study, taken as a whole, reports: The bulk population could contribute abundant contaminating clonotypes to FACS-sorted repertoires. Reappearance after the booster was seen for most primary-vaccination clones, at around 95% CD4 and about 90% CD8.

Sequences were derived from PBMCs, sampled on the day of the yellow fever booster vaccination. The receptor comes from a man between 18 and 35 years old who received the YFV17D yellow fever vaccine.

The CDR3 DNA sequence: TGTGCCAGCAGCTTCGGACTAAACACTGAAGCTTTCTTT. Amino acid sequence: CASSFGLNTEAFF. This chain joins TRBV3-1 and TRBJ1-1; D is unresolved. With 5 bases removed from V and 2 bases from J, the gap between germline ends came to 9 bases. This CDR3 comprises 13 residues. Germline CDR1 is LGHDT and CDR2 is YNNKEL (reference sequence).